This TCR beta chain was captured by sequencing in a study of blood T cell repertoires in COVID-19. Only in-frame clones appear in the TCRdb table, and some are missing; sequencing was by immunoSEQ multiplex PCR. The sample contains around 30,000 clones, 80% to 90% of which appear only once. The CDR3 is made up of 16 amino acids. Germline-derived CDR1 and CDR2 are MDHEN and SYDVKM. The V gene end was trimmed by 4 bases and the J gene end by 5 bases; junction bases not matched to a gene: 8. The sample was peripheral blood. The chain employs TRBV28 and TRBJ1-5, with 10 bases aligning to TRBD1. This receptor was identified in a human donor in a cohort sampled during active COVID-19. The CDR3 coding sequence is TGTGCCAGCAGTTCCCAAGGACAGGGGGTCTATCAGCCCCAGCATTTT. Translated: CASSSQGQGVYQPQHF.